Listed below are T cell receptor beta chains from one sample, sequenced in a study of T cells after yellow fever vaccination. Via MiXCR, TCRdb re-called the 5' RACE reads, giving one row per CDR3 protein. This table holds 250,000 to 400,000 distinct CDR3 sequences, approximately 4% found once. This specimen consisted of PBMCs, obtained 15 days after the yellow fever booster vaccination. Receptors originate from a man between 18 and 35 years old who received the YFV17D yellow fever vaccine. Each CDR3 is given with its conserved first and last residue. D genes are given only for firm matches. Clone size is not always given. Where it is, it says once, few, many or a class for expanded clones.

clone_size: many
v_call: TRBV10-3
d_call: -
j_call: TRBJ1-5
cdr3_aa: CAISEGYSNQPQHF
cdr3_nt: TGTGCCATCAGTGAAGGTTATAGCAATCAGCCCCAGCATTTT

clone_size: many
v_call: TRBV5-1
d_call: -
j_call: TRBJ1-4
cdr3_aa: CASSLDSTNEKLFF
cdr3_nt: TGCGCCAGCAGCTTGGACAGCACTAATGAAAAACTGTTTTTT

clone_size: many
v_call: TRBV7-8
d_call: -
j_call: TRBJ1-5
cdr3_aa: CASSDRRNQPQHF
cdr3_nt: TGTGCCAGCAGCGACAGGAGGAATCAGCCCCAGCATTTT

clone_size: -
v_call: TRBV6-5
d_call: -
j_call: TRBJ1-6
cdr3_aa: CASSFPRSPSYNSPLHF
cdr3_nt: TGTGCCAGCAGTTTTCCGAGGAGTCCCTCCTATAATTCACCCCTCCACTTT

clone_size: many
v_call: TRBV12-3/TRBV12-4
d_call: -
j_call: TRBJ2-2
cdr3_aa: CASNPMRTGELFF
cdr3_nt: TGTGCCAGCAACCCGATGCGGACCGGGGAGCTGTTTTTT

clone_size: many
v_call: TRBV7-6
d_call: TRBD2
j_call: TRBJ2-5
cdr3_aa: CASSPGTSLETQYF
cdr3_nt: TGTGCCAGCAGCCCCGGGACTAGCCTCGAGACCCAGTACTTC

clone_size: many
v_call: TRBV12-3/TRBV12-4
d_call: TRBD2
j_call: TRBJ2-3
cdr3_aa: CASTLGLAGPEGDTQYF
cdr3_nt: TGTGCCAGCACCTTAGGGCTAGCGGGGCCTGAGGGAGATACGCAGTATTTT

clone_size: -
v_call: TRBV3-1
d_call: -
j_call: TRBJ2-2
cdr3_aa: CASSQDLADPLVTGELFF
cdr3_nt: TGTGCCAGCAGCCAAGATCTGGCGGACCCCCTTGTAACCGGGGAGCTGTTTTTT

clone_size: -
v_call: TRBV7-9
d_call: -
j_call: TRBJ1-1
cdr3_aa: CASSPVFDEAFF
cdr3_nt: TGTGCCAGCAGCCCCGTTTTCGATGAAGCTTTCTTT

clone_size: many
v_call: TRBV27
d_call: -
j_call: TRBJ1-1
cdr3_aa: CASSFGPASTEAFF
cdr3_nt: TGTGCCAGCAGTTTTGGACCGGCGAGCACTGAAGCTTTCTTT

clone_size: few
v_call: TRBV14
d_call: -
j_call: TRBJ2-1
cdr3_aa: CASRPSGGFGNEQFF
cdr3_nt: TGTGCCAGCAGACCATCCGGGGGCTTCGGCAATGAGCAGTTCTTC

clone_size: -
v_call: TRBV9
d_call: -
j_call: TRBJ2-6
cdr3_aa: CASSAISGANVLTF
cdr3_nt: TGTGCCAGCAGCGCCATCTCTGGGGCCAACGTCCTGACTTTC

clone_size: many
v_call: TRBV6-1
d_call: TRBD1
j_call: TRBJ1-5
cdr3_aa: CASSRDRVDQPQHF
cdr3_nt: TGTGCCAGTTCCCGGGACAGGGTTGATCAGCCCCAGCATTTT

clone_size: many
v_call: TRBV6-5
d_call: -
j_call: TRBJ2-7
cdr3_aa: CASSYRRQGLNEQYF
cdr3_nt: TGTGCCAGCAGTTACCGGCGGCAGGGGCTAAACGAGCAGTACTTC

clone_size: -
v_call: TRBV28
d_call: -
j_call: TRBJ1-5
cdr3_aa: CASSFLHEGAQHF
cdr3_nt: TGTGCCAGCAGTTTTCTCCACGAGGGAGCCCAGCATTTT

clone_size: -
v_call: TRBV4-3
d_call: TRBD2
j_call: TRBJ2-5
cdr3_aa: CASSQASGEPQYF
cdr3_nt: TGCGCCAGCAGCCAAGCTAGCGGGGAGCCCCAGTACTTC

clone_size: -
v_call: TRBV3-1
d_call: TRBD1
j_call: TRBJ1-5
cdr3_aa: CASSLGQGAVPQHF
cdr3_nt: TGTGCCAGCAGCCTTGGACAGGGGGCCGTGCCCCAGCATTTT

clone_size: many
v_call: TRBV5-5
d_call: TRBD1
j_call: TRBJ2-5
cdr3_aa: CASSFGDRVRETQYF
cdr3_nt: TGTGCCAGCAGCTTTGGGGACAGGGTACGGGAGACCCAGTACTTC

clone_size: few
v_call: TRBV18
d_call: -
j_call: TRBJ2-2
cdr3_aa: CASSPERVELFF
cdr3_nt: TGTGCCAGCTCACCAGAACGGGTGGAGCTGTTTTTT

clone_size: many
v_call: TRBV4-3
d_call: -
j_call: TRBJ2-1
cdr3_aa: CASSRDLGRNEQFF
cdr3_nt: TGCGCCAGCAGTCGAGACCTGGGCCGCAATGAGCAGTTCTTC

clone_size: many
v_call: TRBV4-2
d_call: -
j_call: TRBJ2-1
cdr3_aa: CASSQFYNEQFF
cdr3_nt: TGTGCCAGCAGCCAATTCTACAATGAGCAGTTCTTC

clone_size: many
v_call: TRBV7-8
d_call: TRBD2
j_call: TRBJ2-2
cdr3_aa: CASSPAGGGTGELFF
cdr3_nt: TGTGCCAGCAGCCCCGCCGGGGGAGGGACCGGGGAGCTGTTTTTT

clone_size: -
v_call: TRBV29-1
d_call: TRBD2
j_call: TRBJ2-1
cdr3_aa: CSVEKLAGGNEQFF
cdr3_nt: TGCAGCGTTGAAAAACTAGCGGGGGGTAATGAGCAGTTCTTC

clone_size: -
v_call: TRBV27
d_call: TRBD2
j_call: TRBJ2-5
cdr3_aa: CASSFGRDIETQYF
cdr3_nt: TGTGCCAGCAGTTTCGGGAGGGACATAGAGACCCAGTACTTC

clone_size: many
v_call: TRBV7-6
d_call: TRBD1
j_call: TRBJ2-7
cdr3_aa: CASSHTGTGAYEQYF
cdr3_nt: TGTGCCAGCAGTCACACCGGGACAGGGGCTTACGAGCAGTACTTC

clone_size: few
v_call: TRBV5-1
d_call: -
j_call: TRBJ1-1
cdr3_aa: CASSRDRMSTEAFF
cdr3_nt: TGCGCCAGCAGCAGGGACCGGATGAGCACTGAAGCTTTCTTT

clone_size: many
v_call: TRBV6-5
d_call: -
j_call: TRBJ2-1
cdr3_aa: CASSYVSSSRVSYNEQFF
cdr3_nt: TGTGCCAGCAGTTACGTGTCGTCCTCCCGGGTTTCCTACAATGAGCAGTTCTTC

clone_size: many
v_call: TRBV7-9
d_call: TRBD2
j_call: TRBJ2-5
cdr3_aa: CASSPQAGAETQYF
cdr3_nt: TGTGCCAGCAGCCCCCAAGCGGGGGCAGAGACCCAGTACTTC

clone_size: many
v_call: TRBV6-2/TRBV6-3
d_call: -
j_call: TRBJ2-5
cdr3_aa: CASSPRQGADQETQYF
cdr3_nt: TGTGCCAGCAGTCCCCGGCAGGGTGCGGACCAAGAGACCCAGTACTTC

clone_size: -
v_call: TRBV4-2
d_call: -
j_call: TRBJ2-3
cdr3_aa: CASSQSGPGGDTDTQYF
cdr3_nt: TGTGCCAGCAGCCAATCAGGTCCTGGCGGGGACACAGATACGCAGTATTTT

clone_size: few
v_call: TRBV25-1
d_call: -
j_call: TRBJ1-3
cdr3_aa: CASSEYAGNSGNTIYF
cdr3_nt: TGTGCCAGCAGTGAATATGCGGGAAACTCTGGAAACACCATATATTTT

clone_size: few
v_call: TRBV6-1
d_call: TRBD1
j_call: TRBJ1-2
cdr3_aa: CAGGRDRTWGYTF
cdr3_nt: TGTGCCGGGGGACGGGACAGGACATGGGGCTACACCTTC

clone_size: few
v_call: TRBV6-5
d_call: -
j_call: TRBJ2-6
cdr3_aa: CASSYSKQSSAGANVLTF
cdr3_nt: TGTGCCAGCAGTTACTCGAAGCAATCCAGCGCTGGGGCCAACGTCCTGACTTTC

clone_size: -
v_call: TRBV2
d_call: -
j_call: TRBJ2-3
cdr3_aa: CASTTGVDTQYF
cdr3_nt: TGTGCCAGCACGACAGGTGTCGATACGCAGTATTTT

clone_size: many
v_call: TRBV7-3
d_call: -
j_call: TRBJ1-1
cdr3_aa: CASSLSGWENTEAFF
cdr3_nt: TGTGCCAGCAGCTTATCAGGGTGGGAGAACACTGAAGCTTTCTTT

clone_size: -
v_call: TRBV29-1
d_call: -
j_call: TRBJ1-2
cdr3_aa: CSAGDANYGYTF
cdr3_nt: TGCAGCGCTGGAGATGCTAACTATGGCTACACCTTC

clone_size: -
v_call: TRBV20-1
d_call: TRBD2
j_call: TRBJ2-1
cdr3_aa: CSANSGTSGAEQFF
cdr3_nt: TGCAGTGCAAATTCCGGGACTAGCGGGGCTGAGCAGTTCTTC

clone_size: many
v_call: TRBV6-5
d_call: -
j_call: TRBJ1-4
cdr3_aa: CASSRRGVENEKLFF
cdr3_nt: TGTGCCAGCAGCCGCCGGGGGGTCGAAAATGAAAAACTGTTTTTT

clone_size: -
v_call: TRBV7-9
d_call: TRBD2
j_call: TRBJ2-1
cdr3_aa: CASSFGAGVNEQFF
cdr3_nt: TGTGCCAGCAGCTTTGGAGCGGGGGTCAATGAGCAGTTCTTC

clone_size: many
v_call: TRBV7-2
d_call: -
j_call: TRBJ1-1
cdr3_aa: CASSLLGGRGNTEAFF
cdr3_nt: TGTGCCAGCAGCTTATTGGGAGGCCGGGGGAACACTGAAGCTTTCTTT

clone_size: few
v_call: TRBV6-5
d_call: -
j_call: TRBJ1-6
cdr3_aa: CASSLDGGVGSPLHF
cdr3_nt: TGTGCCAGCAGCCTCGATGGAGGGGTAGGGTCACCCCTCCACTTT

clone_size: -
v_call: TRBV7-9
d_call: TRBD1
j_call: TRBJ1-3
cdr3_aa: CASSRTGYDRNTIYF
cdr3_nt: TGTGCCAGCAGCCGGACAGGGTACGATAGAAACACCATATATTTT

clone_size: -
v_call: TRBV18
d_call: -
j_call: TRBJ1-6
cdr3_aa: CASSPLTGGNSPLHF
cdr3_nt: TGTGCCAGCTCACCACTCACAGGAGGGAATTCACCCCTCCACTTT

clone_size: -
v_call: TRBV6-5
d_call: TRBD1
j_call: TRBJ2-3
cdr3_aa: CASSYDAGGAVTQYF
cdr3_nt: TGTGCCAGCAGTTACGATGCAGGGGGCGCAGTTACGCAGTATTTT

clone_size: -
v_call: TRBV4-1
d_call: -
j_call: TRBJ2-3
cdr3_aa: CASSQDPGWPTDTQYF
cdr3_nt: TGCGCCAGCAGCCAAGATCCCGGGTGGCCCACAGATACGCAGTATTTT

clone_size: -
v_call: TRBV5-1
d_call: TRBD1
j_call: TRBJ1-6
cdr3_aa: CASSRTGQSGSYNSPLHF
cdr3_nt: TGCGCCAGCAGCCGGACAGGGCAATCCGGCTCCTATAATTCACCCCTCCACTTT

clone_size: many
v_call: TRBV12-3/TRBV12-4
d_call: TRBD1
j_call: TRBJ1-2
cdr3_aa: CASSRTGDYGYTF
cdr3_nt: TGTGCCAGCAGTAGGACAGGGGACTATGGCTACACCTTC

clone_size: few
v_call: TRBV7-2
d_call: -
j_call: TRBJ1-3
cdr3_aa: CASSLRQTYSGNTIYF
cdr3_nt: TGTGCCAGCAGCTTAAGGCAGACCTACTCTGGAAACACCATATATTTT

clone_size: many
v_call: TRBV4-1
d_call: -
j_call: TRBJ1-1
cdr3_aa: CASSLIALNTEAFF
cdr3_nt: TGCGCCAGCAGCCTGATAGCACTTAACACTGAAGCTTTCTTT

clone_size: -
v_call: TRBV28
d_call: TRBD1
j_call: TRBJ2-5
cdr3_aa: CASSSILDREETQYF
cdr3_nt: TGTGCCAGCAGTTCCATCTTGGACAGGGAGGAGACCCAGTACTTC

clone_size: few
v_call: TRBV20-1
d_call: -
j_call: TRBJ2-7
cdr3_aa: CSASRYSYEQYF
cdr3_nt: TGCAGTGCTAGTCGCTACTCCTACGAGCAGTACTTC

clone_size: -
v_call: TRBV5-1
d_call: -
j_call: TRBJ1-3
cdr3_aa: CASSLDRGELSGNTIYF
cdr3_nt: TGCGCCAGCAGCTTGGATAGAGGAGAACTCTCTGGAAACACCATATATTTT

clone_size: few
v_call: TRBV5-1
d_call: TRBD1
j_call: TRBJ2-2
cdr3_aa: CASSLVAGGTGELFF
cdr3_nt: TGCGCCAGCAGCTTGGTAGCAGGGGGCACCGGGGAGCTGTTTTTT

clone_size: many
v_call: TRBV24-1
d_call: -
j_call: TRBJ2-4
cdr3_aa: CATSDPRETKNIQYF
cdr3_nt: TGTGCCACCAGTGATCCCCGGGAAACCAAAAACATTCAGTACTTC

clone_size: many
v_call: TRBV27
d_call: -
j_call: TRBJ2-3
cdr3_aa: CASMGLGDTQYF
cdr3_nt: TGTGCCAGCATGGGGCTGGGAGATACGCAGTATTTT

clone_size: many
v_call: TRBV6-5
d_call: -
j_call: TRBJ2-5
cdr3_aa: CASSYSYPPQTQYF
cdr3_nt: TGTGCCAGCAGTTACTCGTATCCGCCGCAGACCCAGTACTTC

clone_size: many
v_call: TRBV6-5
d_call: -
j_call: TRBJ1-1
cdr3_aa: CASSLRQLNTEAFF
cdr3_nt: TGTGCCAGCAGTCTCCGACAGCTGAACACTGAAGCTTTCTTT

clone_size: many
v_call: TRBV4-1
d_call: TRBD1
j_call: TRBJ1-4
cdr3_aa: CASSQAPDRRNEKLFF
cdr3_nt: TGCGCCAGCAGCCAAGCCCCGGACAGGCGTAATGAAAAACTGTTTTTT

clone_size: few
v_call: TRBV20-1
d_call: TRBD2
j_call: TRBJ2-7
cdr3_aa: CSARGTSGRSSYEQYF
cdr3_nt: TGCAGTGCTAGAGGGACTAGCGGGAGGAGCTCCTACGAGCAGTACTTC

clone_size: many
v_call: TRBV15
d_call: -
j_call: TRBJ1-6
cdr3_aa: CATSRGTVSNSPLHF
cdr3_nt: TGTGCCACCAGCAGAGGGACAGTGTCTAATTCACCCCTCCACTTT